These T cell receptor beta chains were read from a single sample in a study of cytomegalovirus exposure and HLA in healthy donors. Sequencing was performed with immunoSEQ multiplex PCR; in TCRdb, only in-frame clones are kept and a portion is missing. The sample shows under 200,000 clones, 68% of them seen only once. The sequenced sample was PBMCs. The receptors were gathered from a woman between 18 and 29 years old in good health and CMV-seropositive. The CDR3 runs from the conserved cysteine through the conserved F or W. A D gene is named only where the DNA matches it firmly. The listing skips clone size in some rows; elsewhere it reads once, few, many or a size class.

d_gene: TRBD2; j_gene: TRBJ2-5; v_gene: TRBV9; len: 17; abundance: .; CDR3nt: TGTGCCAGCAGCGAGGGGTATACTAGCGGGAGGGCAGAGACCCAGTACTTC; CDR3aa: CASSEGYTSGRAETQYF
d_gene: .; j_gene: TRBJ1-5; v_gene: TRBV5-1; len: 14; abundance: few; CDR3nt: TGCGCCAGCAGCATAGACAGCTTTAGGCAGCCCCAGCATTTT; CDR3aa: CASSIDSFRQPQHF
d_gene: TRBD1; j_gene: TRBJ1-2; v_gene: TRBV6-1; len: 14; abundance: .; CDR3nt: TGTGCCAGCAAACCTAGGGACAGTTCATTTGGCTACACCTTC; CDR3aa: CASKPRDSSFGYTF
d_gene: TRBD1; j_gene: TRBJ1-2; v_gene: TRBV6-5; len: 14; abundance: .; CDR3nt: TGTGCCAGCAAAACAGGGGGACCTAACTATGGCTACACCTTC; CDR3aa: CASKTGGPNYGYTF
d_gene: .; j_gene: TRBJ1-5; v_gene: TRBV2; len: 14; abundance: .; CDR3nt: TGTGCCAGCAGTGGCGGGACCTACGGGCAGCCCCAGCATTTT; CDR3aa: CASSGGTYGQPQHF
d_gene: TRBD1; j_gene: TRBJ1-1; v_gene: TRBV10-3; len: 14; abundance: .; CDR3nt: TGTGCCATCAATCCGGGACAGGGGGGCACTGAAGCTTTCTTT; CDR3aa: CAINPGQGGTEAFF
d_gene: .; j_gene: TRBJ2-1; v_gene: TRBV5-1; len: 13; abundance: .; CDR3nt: TGCGCCAGCAGTTCCGGGACTCCTAATGAGCAGTTCTTC; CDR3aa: CASSSGTPNEQFF
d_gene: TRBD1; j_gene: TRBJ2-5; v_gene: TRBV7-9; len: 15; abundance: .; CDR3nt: TGTGCCAGCAGCTCCCCACAGGGGGCCGAAGAGACCCAGTACTTC; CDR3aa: CASSSPQGAEETQYF
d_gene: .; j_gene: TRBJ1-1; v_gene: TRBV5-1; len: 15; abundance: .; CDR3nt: TGCGCCAGCAGCTTGTTCATGGGGAGTTACACTGAAGCTTTCTTT; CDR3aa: CASSLFMGSYTEAFF
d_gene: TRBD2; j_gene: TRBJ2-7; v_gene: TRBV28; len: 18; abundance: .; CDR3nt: TGTGCCAGCACGTGGGGGGATGTCTCGGGGAGGGGAAACTACGAGCAGTACTTC; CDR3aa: CASTWGDVSGRGNYEQYF
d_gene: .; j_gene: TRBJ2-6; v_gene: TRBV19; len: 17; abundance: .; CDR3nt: TGTGCCAGCGCACCGGGACACGGGACGTCTGGGGCCAACGTCCTGACTTTC; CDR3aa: CASAPGHGTSGANVLTF
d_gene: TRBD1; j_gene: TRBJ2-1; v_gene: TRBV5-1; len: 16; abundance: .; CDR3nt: TGCGCCAGCAGCTCAAACCCGGGACAGGGCTACAATGAGCAGTTCTTC; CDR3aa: CASSSNPGQGYNEQFF
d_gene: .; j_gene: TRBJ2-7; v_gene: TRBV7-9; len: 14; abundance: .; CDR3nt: TGTGCCAGCAGCTCACCAGGGAACTCCTACGAGCAGTACTTC; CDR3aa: CASSSPGNSYEQYF
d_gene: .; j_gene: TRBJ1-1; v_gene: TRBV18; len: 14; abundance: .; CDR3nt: TGTGCCAGCTCACCAGGCGGCGGGAGCACTGAAGCTTTCTTT; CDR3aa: CASSPGGGSTEAFF
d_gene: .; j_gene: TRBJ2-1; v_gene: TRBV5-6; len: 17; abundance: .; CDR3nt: TGTGCCAGCAGCTTGGGTGGCGCGGCCACCTTTTACAATGAGCAGTTCTTC; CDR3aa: CASSLGGAATFYNEQFF
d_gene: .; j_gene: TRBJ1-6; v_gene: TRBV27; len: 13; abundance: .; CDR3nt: TGTGCCAGTAAAGACAGCAATAATTCACCCCTCCACTTT; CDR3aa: CASKDSNNSPLHF
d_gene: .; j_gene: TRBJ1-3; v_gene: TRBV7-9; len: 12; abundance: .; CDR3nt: TGTGCCAGCTCAGGGGTTGGAAACACCATATATTTT; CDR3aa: CASSGVGNTIYF
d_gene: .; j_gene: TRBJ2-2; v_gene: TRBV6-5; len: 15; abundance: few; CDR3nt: TGTGCCAGCAGGGGAGGGGGGCTGGACACCGGGGAGCTGTTTTTT; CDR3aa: CASRGGGLDTGELFF
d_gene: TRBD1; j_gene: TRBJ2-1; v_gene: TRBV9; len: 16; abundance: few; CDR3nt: TGTGCCAGCAGCGTAGTATCAGGGGGCTCCTACAATGAGCAGTTCTTC; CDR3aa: CASSVVSGGSYNEQFF
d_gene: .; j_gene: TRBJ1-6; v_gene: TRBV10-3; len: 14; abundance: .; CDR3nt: TGTGCCATCAGTGAGGTATTGGGGCGTTCACCCCTCCACTTT; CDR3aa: CAISEVLGRSPLHF
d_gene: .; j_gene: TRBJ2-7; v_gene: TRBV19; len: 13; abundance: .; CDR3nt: TGTGCCAGTAGTACCCAGGGGATCTACGAGCAGTACTTC; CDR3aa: CASSTQGIYEQYF
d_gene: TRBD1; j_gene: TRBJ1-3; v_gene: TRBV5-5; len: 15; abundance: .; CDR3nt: TGTGCCAGCAGCTTGGTGACAGGGGGAGGAAACACCATATATTTT; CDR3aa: CASSLVTGGGNTIYF
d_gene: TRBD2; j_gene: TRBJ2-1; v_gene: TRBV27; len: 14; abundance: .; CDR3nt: TGTGCCAGCAGTCGTCCGGGACTAGCGGGAGTTCCTCTCTTC; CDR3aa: CASSRPGLAGVPLF
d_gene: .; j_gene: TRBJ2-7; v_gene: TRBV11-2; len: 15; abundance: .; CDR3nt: TGTGCCAGCAGCTTACAACGGGGTCGCTCCTACGAGCAGTACTTC; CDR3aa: CASSLQRGRSYEQYF
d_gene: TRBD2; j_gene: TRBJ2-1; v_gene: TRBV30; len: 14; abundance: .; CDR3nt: TGTGCCTGTGCGCGGACTAGCGGGAGGGCCAAGCAGTTCTTC; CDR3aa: CACARTSGRAKQFF
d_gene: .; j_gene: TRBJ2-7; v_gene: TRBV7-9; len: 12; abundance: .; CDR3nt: TGTGCCAGCTCCCGGGGTCTGGAGGAGCAGTACTTC; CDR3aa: CASSRGLEEQYF
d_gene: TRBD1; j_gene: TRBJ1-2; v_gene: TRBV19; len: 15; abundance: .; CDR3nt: TGTGCCAGTAGTACCTCCGGGACAGGGGGCTTTGGCTACACCTTC; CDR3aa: CASSTSGTGGFGYTF
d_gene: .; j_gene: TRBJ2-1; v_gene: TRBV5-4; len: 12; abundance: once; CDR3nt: TGTGCCAGCAGCCCAGGTTACAATGAGCAGTTCTTC; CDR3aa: CASSPGYNEQFF
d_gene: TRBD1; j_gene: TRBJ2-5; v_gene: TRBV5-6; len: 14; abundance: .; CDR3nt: TGTGCCAGCAGCCGGACAGGGGGCTGGGAGACCCAGTACTTC; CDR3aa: CASSRTGGWETQYF
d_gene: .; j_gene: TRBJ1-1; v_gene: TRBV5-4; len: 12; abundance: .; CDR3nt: TGTGCCAGCAGTCGGGGAGGGTTTGAAGCTTTCTTT; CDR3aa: CASSRGGFEAFF
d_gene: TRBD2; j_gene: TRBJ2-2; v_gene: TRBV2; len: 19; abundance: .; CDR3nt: TGTGCCAGTGCTATCAGGGGACTAGCGGGAGTCGCCAACACCGGGGAGCTGTTTTTT; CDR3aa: CASAIRGLAGVANTGELFF
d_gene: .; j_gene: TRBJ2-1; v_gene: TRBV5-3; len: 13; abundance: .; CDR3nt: TGTGCCAGAAGCTTTAGCGTTAGCGATGAGCAGTTCTTC; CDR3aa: CARSFSVSDEQFF
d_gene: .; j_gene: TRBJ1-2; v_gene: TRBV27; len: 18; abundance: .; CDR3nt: TGTGCCAGCAGTTCCACAAGACAAAGACAGGTTCGCGAAGAAGGCTACACCTTC; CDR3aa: CASSSTRQRQVREEGYTF
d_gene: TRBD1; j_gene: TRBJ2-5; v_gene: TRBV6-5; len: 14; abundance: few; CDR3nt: TGTGCCAGCAGTTTCAACAGGGGGCAAGAGACCCAGTACTTC; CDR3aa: CASSFNRGQETQYF
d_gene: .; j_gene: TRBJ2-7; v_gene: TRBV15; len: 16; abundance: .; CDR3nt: TGTGCCACCAGCAGAGCTAGAGGCTCGAGCTCCTACGAGCAGTACTTC; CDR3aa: CATSRARGSSSYEQYF
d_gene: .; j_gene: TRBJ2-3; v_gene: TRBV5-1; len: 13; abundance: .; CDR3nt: TGCGCCAGCGGCTTGGGGGAGGCAGGTACGCAGTATTTT; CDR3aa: CASGLGEAGTQYF
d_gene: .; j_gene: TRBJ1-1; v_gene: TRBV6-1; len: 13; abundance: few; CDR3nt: TGTGCCAGCAGGGCAGGGTTAAACACTGAAGCTTTCTTT; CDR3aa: CASRAGLNTEAFF
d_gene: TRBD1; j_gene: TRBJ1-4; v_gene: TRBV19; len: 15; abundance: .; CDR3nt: TGTGCCAGTAGTCGGGACAGGGAAACTAATGAAAAACTGTTTTTT; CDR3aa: CASSRDRETNEKLFF
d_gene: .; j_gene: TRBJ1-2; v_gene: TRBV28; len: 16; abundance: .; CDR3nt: TGTGCCAGCAGTTCTAGCCTTAGCGAGACTAACTATGGCTACACCTTC; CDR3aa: CASSSSLSETNYGYTF
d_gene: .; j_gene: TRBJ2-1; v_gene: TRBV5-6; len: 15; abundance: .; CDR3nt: TGTGCCAGCAGTTATTATTCGGGGTCCTACAATGAGCAGTTCTTC; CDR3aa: CASSYYSGSYNEQFF
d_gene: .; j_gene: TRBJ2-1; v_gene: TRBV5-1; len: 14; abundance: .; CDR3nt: TGCGCCAGCAGGCGCGGAGATTTCTACAATGAGCAGTTCTTC; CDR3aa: CASRRGDFYNEQFF
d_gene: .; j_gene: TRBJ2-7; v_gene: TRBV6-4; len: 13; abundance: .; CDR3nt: TGTGCCAGCAGTGACTACATCGGACAGCTCCAGTACTTC; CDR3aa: CASSDYIGQLQYF
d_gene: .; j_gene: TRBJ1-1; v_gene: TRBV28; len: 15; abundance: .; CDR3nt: TGTGCCAGCAGTTTCCATGGGGGGACGGATCCTGAAGCTTTCTTT; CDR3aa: CASSFHGGTDPEAFF
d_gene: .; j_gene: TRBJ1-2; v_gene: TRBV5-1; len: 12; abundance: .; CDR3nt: TGCGCCAGCAGCGGTCAGGGTTACGGCTACACCTTC; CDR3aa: CASSGQGYGYTF
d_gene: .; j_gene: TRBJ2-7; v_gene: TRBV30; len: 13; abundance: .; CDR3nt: TGTGCCTGGAGTGTTTCAGGGTTTTACGAGCAGTACTTC; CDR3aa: CAWSVSGFYEQYF
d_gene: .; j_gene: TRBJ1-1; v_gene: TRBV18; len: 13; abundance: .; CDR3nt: TGTGCCAGCTCACCTGTTGAGAATGTGCCCGCCGACTTT; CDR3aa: CASSPVENVPADF
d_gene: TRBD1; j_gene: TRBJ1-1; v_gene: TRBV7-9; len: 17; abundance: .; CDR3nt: TGTGCCAGCAGCCACGGACAGGGGGCGCGTCAAGGGTCTGAAGCTTTCTTT; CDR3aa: CASSHGQGARQGSEAFF
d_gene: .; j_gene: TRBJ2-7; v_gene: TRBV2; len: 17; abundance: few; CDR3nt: TGTGCCAGCAGTAAATCCGTCCAGCGGACGGATTCCTACGAGCAGTACTTC; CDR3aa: CASSKSVQRTDSYEQYF
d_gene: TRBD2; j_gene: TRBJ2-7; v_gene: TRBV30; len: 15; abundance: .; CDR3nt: TGTGCCGGAGAACTAGCGGGAGGGCAATTCTACGAGCAGTACTTC; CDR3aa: CAGELAGGQFYEQYF
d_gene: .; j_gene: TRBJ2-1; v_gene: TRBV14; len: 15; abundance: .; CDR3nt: TGTGCCAGCAGCCTGGCGACTGTCTCCTACAATGAGCAGTTCTTC; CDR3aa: CASSLATVSYNEQFF